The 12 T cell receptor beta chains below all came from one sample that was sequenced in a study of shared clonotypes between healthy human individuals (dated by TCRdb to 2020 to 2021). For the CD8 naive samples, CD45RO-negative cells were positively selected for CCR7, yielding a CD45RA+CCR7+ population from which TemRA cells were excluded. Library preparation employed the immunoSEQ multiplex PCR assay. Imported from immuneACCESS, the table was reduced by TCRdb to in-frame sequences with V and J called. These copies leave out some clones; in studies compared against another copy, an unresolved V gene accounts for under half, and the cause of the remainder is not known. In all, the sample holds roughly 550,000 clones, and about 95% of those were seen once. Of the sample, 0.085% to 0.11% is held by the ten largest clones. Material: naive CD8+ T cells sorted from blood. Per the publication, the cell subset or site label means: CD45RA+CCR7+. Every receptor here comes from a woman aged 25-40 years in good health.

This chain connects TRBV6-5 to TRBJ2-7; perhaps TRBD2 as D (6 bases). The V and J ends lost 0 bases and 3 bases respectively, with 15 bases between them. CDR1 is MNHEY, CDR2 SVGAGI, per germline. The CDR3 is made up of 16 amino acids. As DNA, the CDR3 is TGTGCCAGCAGTTACTCGACGGGGGAAGCGGTCTACGAGCAGTACTTC. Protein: CASSYSTGEAVYEQYF.

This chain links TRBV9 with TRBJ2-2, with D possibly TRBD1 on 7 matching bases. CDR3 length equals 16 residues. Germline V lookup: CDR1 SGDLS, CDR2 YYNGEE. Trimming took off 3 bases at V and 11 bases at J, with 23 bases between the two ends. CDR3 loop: CASSGQGGQTGNELFF. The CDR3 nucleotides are TGTGCCAGCAGCGGCCAGGGGGGTCAAACAGGAAATGAGCTGTTTTTT.

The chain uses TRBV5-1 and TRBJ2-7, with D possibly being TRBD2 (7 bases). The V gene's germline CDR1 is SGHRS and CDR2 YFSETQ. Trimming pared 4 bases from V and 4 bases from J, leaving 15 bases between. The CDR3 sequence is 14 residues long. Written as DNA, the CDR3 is TGCGCCAGCAGCACCTGGGGGGGCGCGTACGAGCAGTACTTC. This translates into CASSTWGGAYEQYF.

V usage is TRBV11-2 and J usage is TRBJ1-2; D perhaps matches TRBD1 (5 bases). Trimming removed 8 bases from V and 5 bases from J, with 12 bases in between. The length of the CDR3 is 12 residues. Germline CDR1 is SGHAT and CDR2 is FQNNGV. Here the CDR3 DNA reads TGTGCCAGCCGCCTCGGGGGTTATGGCTACACCTTC. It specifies CASRLGGYGYTF.

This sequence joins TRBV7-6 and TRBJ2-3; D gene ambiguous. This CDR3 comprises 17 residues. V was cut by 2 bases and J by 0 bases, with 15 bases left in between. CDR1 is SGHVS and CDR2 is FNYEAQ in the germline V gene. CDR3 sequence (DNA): TGTGCCAGCAGCTTAATAGAGTCGGAAACTAGCACAGATACGCAGTATTTT. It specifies CASSLIESETSTDTQYF.

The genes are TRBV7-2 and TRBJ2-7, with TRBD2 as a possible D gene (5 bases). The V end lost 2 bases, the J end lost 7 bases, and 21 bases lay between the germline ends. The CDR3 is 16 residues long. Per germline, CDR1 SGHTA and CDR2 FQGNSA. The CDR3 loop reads CASSLIPRVLSFEQYF. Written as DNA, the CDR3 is TGTGCCAGCAGCTTAATCCCGCGGGTCCTTTCCTTTGAGCAGTACTTC.

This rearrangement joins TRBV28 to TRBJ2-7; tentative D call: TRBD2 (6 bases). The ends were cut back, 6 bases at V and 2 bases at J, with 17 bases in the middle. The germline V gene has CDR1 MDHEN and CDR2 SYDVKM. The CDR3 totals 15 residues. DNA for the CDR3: TGTGCCAGCAGGGACGCAACTAGCACCACCTACGAGCAGTACTTC. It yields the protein CASRDATSTTYEQYF.

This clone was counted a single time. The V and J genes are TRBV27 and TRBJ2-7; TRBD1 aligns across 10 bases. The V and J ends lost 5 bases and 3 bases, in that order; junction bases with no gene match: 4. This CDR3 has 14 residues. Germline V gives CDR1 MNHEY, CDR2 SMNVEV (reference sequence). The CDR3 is CASSAGTGDYEQYF. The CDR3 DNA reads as TGTGCCAGCAGTGCCGGGACAGGGGACTACGAGCAGTACTTC.

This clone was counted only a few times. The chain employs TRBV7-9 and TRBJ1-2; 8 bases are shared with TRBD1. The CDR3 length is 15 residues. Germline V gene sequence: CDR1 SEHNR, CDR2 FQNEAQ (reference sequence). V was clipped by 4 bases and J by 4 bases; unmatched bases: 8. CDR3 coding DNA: TGTGCCAGCAGCTCCCAGGACAGGGCGCTCTATGGCTACACCTTC. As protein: CASSSQDRALYGYTF.

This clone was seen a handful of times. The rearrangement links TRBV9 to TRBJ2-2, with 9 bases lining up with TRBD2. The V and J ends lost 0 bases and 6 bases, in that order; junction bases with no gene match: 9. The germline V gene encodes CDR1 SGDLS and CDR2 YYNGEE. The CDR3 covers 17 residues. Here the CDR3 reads CASSVAGGRALAGELFF. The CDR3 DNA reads TGTGCCAGCAGCGTAGCGGGCGGGAGGGCCTTGGCCGGGGAGCTGTTTTTT.

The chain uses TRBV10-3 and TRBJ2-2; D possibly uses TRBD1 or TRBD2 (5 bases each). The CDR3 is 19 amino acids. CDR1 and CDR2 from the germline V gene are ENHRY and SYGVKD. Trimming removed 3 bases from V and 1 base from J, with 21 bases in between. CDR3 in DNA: TGTGCCATCAGTGACGGCGGGTCTACAGGAACCCTGAACACCGGGGAGCTGTTTTTT. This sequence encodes CAISDGGSTGTLNTGELFF.

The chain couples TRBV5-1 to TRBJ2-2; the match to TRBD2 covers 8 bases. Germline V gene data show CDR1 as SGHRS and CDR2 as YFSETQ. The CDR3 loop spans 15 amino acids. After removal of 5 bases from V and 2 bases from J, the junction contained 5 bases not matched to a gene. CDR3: CASSLAGANTGELFF. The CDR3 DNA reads TGCGCCAGCAGTCTAGCGGGCGCTAACACCGGGGAGCTGTTTTTT.